This entry describes one T cell receptor (beta chain). This entry belongs to a study of beta chain features in type 1 diabetes. The authors sorted CD4+ naive, central memory, regulatory and stem cell-like memory cells via CD45RO/CCR7/CD25/CD127/CD95/CD27. Every isolated RNA sample was fully reverse transcribed, so sequencing captured expressed TCRB transcripts. Profiling relied on immunoSEQ multiplex PCR, and the TCRdb table lists in-frame clones only, not all of them. The sample shows under 400,000 clones, roughly 21% of them seen only once. Trimming shortened V by 4 bases and J by 2 bases, and 13 bases separated the two germline ends. Germline CDR1 reads LGHNA; CDR2 reads YSLEER. The CDR3 extends over 15 amino acids.

Sequencing was carried out using naive CD4+ T cells from blood. V is TRBV4-3 and J is TRBJ2-3, with D maybe TRBD1 (5 bases). The origin of this receptor is a young woman in good health. For the CDR3, the DNA is TGCGCCAGCAGCCGGACCCAGGGCCCCACAGATACGCAGTATTTT. This encodes CASSRTQGPTDTQYF.